What follows are 5 T cell receptor beta chains derived from one specimen sequenced in a study of T cells in Graves' hyperthyroidism and ophthalmopathy. What was amplified from RNA transcripts were TCR beta CDR3 regions. In the first-round RT-PCR of the TCR CDR3, the HTBI primer set was used. TCRdb redid the calling of the multiplex PCR reads with MiXCR, one entry per CDR3 protein. The sample has about 720,000 distinct CDR3 sequences, less than 20% seen once; the top ten hold 8.4%. The sample comprised blood. Receptor source: a man aged 18 to 30 with Graves' hyperthyroidism.

This clonotype was counted between two and nine times. The gene calls are TRBV7-2 and TRBJ2-1; D may match TRBD1 or TRBD2 (5 bases each). Germline CDR1 is SGHTA and CDR2 is FQGNSA. V was clipped by 5 bases and J by 6 bases, with 20 bases between them. This CDR3 comprises 16 residues. As DNA, the CDR3 is TGTGCCAGCAGCCCCAGGGTGAGGGCCGGGGCCAATGAGCAGTTCTTC. Protein: CASSPRVRAGANEQFF.

This clonotype was detected a few times. J is TRBJ2-3 and V is TRBV7-9, with D perhaps TRBD1 (6 bases). V lost 6 bases to trimming and J lost 9 bases, with 13 bases between them. CDR1 is SEHNR and CDR2 is FQNEAQ in the germline V gene (reference sequence). CDR3 size: 12 residues. CDR3 nucleotides: TGTGCCAGCAGTTCAGGGGCCCCGACGCAGTATTTT. Encoded protein: CASSSGAPTQYF.

This clonotype was counted at least ten times. This rearrangement joins TRBV7-2 to TRBJ2-7; D is unresolved. Trimming cost V 5 bases and J 7 bases, with 15 bases left between them. CDR1 is SGHTA, CDR2 FQGNSA, per germline. The CDR3 extends over 13 amino acids. CDR3 coding DNA: TGTGCCAGCAGCCCCCTCGACCTGGGGGAGCAGTACTTC. Protein sequence: CASSPLDLGEQYF.

This clonotype was recorded many times. The V gene is TRBV28, the J gene TRBJ2-3; D perhaps matches TRBD1 (8 bases). V was shortened by 8 bases and J by 8 bases, with 20 bases between the two germline ends. CDR3 length equals 14 residues. Germline CDR1 reads MDHEN; CDR2 reads SYDVKM. In DNA, the CDR3 is TGTGCCAGCGGCACAGGGGGGGTCGGGGGTACGCAGTATTTT. Its protein product is CASGTGGVGGTQYF.

The V call is TRBV28, the J call TRBJ2-7, with TRBD1 matching 7 bases. CDR1 is MDHEN, CDR2 SYDVKM, per germline. V lost 5 bases to trimming and J lost 4 bases; unmatched junction nucleotides: 17. The CDR3 totals 17 residues. CDR3 protein: CASSLPVGQFLGYEQYF. The CDR3 DNA reads as TGTGCCAGCAGTCTCCCCGTGGGACAGTTTTTAGGATACGAGCAGTACTTC.